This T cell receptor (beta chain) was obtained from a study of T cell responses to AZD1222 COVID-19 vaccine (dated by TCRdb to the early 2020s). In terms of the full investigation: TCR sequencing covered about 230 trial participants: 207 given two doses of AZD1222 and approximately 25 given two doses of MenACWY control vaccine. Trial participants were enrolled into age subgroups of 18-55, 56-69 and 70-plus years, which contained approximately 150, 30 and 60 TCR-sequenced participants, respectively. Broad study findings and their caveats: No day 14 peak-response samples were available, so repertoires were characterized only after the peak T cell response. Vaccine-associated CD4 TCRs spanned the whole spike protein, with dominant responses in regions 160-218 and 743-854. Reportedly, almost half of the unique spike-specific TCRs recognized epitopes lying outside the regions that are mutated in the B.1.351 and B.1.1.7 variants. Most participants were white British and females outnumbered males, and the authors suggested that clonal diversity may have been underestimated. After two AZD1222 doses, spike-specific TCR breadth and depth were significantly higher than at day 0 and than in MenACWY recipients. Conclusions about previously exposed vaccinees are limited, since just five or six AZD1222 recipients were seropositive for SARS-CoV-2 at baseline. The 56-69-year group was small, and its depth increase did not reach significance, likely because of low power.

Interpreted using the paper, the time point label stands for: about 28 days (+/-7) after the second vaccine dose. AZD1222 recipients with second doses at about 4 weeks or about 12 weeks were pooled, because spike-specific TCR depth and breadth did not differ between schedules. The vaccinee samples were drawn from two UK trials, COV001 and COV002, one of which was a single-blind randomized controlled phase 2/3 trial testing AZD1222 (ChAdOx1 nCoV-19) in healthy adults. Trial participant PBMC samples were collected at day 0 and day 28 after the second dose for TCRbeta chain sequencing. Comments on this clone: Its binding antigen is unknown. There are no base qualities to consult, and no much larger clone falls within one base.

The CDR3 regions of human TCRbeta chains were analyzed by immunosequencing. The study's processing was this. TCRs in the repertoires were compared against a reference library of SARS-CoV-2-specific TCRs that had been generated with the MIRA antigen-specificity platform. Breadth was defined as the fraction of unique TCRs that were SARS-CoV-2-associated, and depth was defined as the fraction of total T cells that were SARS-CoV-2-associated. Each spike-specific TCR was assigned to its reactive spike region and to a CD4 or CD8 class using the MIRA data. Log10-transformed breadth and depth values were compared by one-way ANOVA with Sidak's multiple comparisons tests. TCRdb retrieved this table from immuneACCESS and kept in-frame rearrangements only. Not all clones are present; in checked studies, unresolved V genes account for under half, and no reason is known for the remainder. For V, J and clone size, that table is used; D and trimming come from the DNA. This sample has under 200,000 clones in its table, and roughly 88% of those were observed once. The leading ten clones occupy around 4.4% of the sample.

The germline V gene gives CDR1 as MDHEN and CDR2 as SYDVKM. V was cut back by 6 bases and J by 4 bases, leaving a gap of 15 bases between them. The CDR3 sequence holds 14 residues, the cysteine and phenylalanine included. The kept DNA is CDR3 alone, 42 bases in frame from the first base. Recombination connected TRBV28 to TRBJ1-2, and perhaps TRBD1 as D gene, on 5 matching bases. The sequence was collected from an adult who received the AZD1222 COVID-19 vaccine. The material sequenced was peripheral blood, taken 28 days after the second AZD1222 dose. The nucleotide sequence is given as TGTGCCAGCAGGTTGGGCGGGGGACCCTATGGCTACACCTTC. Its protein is CASRLGGGPYGYTF.